What follows are 30 T cell receptor beta chains derived from one specimen sequenced in a study of T-cell reconstitution after alpha-beta-depleted transplantation in children. As it was prepared, the TCRbeta library received unique molecular identifiers. MiXCR was run by TCRdb on the PCR reads, yielding one entry per CDR3 protein. The repertoire holds 700,000 to 850,000 distinct CDR3 sequences, with around 15% as singletons. This specimen consisted of PBMCs, mostly from graft donor cells, obtained 360 days after TCRalphabeta/CD19-depleted stem cell transplant. Every receptor here comes from a male patient younger than 18 who had a stem cell transplant for acute lymphoblastic leukemia, so the T cells may come from the graft donor.

This clonotype was seen ten or more times. J is TRBJ1-5 and V is TRBV9, with D unclear. The germline V gene has CDR1 SGDLS and CDR2 YYNGEE. V lost 0 bases to trimming and J lost 5 bases, with 3 bases between them. This CDR3 is built from 12 residues. CDR3 bases: TGTGCCAGCAGCGTAGGAGATCAGCCCCAGCATTTT. The encoded protein is CASSVGDQPQHF. The whole variable domain, remainder taken from reference TRBV9 and TRBJ1-5, is DSGVTQTPKHLITATGQRVTLRCSPRSGDLSVYWYQQSLDQGLQFLIQYYNGEERAKGNILERFSAQQFPDLHSELNLSSLELGDSALYFCASSVGDQPQHFGDGTRLSIL.

The chain combines TRBV5-6 with TRBJ1-2, with TRBD1 identical over 8 bases. The CDR3 is 14 residues long. The germline gives CDR1 SGHDT, CDR2 YYEEEE. After removal of 0 bases from V and 4 bases from J, the junction contained 2 bases not matched to a gene. The DNA for the CDR3 is TGTGCCAGCAGCTTGGTAGGACAGGGCTATGGCTACACCTTC. Protein product: CASSLVGQGYGYTF.

This clonotype was counted between two and nine times. The genes are TRBV12-3 or TRBV12-4 and TRBJ2-1, with D perhaps matching TRBD1 (6 bases). Trimming pared 6 bases from V and 0 bases from J, leaving 15 bases between. This CDR3 spans 16 amino acids. CDR3 sequence reads: CASRATGLSSYNEQFF. CDR3 sequence (DNA): TGTGCCAGCAGAGCGACAGGTCTTAGCTCCTACAATGAGCAGTTCTTC.

This chain links TRBV4-1 with TRBJ2-5; D ambiguous. The germline V gene encodes CDR1 MGHRA and CDR2 YSYEKL. Trimming removed 2 bases at V and 1 base at J, with 17 bases between. This CDR3 has 17 amino acids. As DNA, the CDR3 is TGCGCCAGCAGCCAACTAGTGTTCTTGAGAGGCCAAGAGACCCAGTACTTC. Protein product: CASSQLVFLRGQETQYF.

There are a few counts of this clonotype. J is TRBJ2-7 and V is TRBV20-1; the D is unclear. The germline V and J ends were trimmed by 1 base and 3 bases, with 7 bases remaining between them. Germline V gene sequence: CDR1 DFQATT, CDR2 SNEGSKA (reference sequence). This CDR3 is built from 12 residues. The CDR3 region has the DNA TGCAGTGCTAGAGTAGCCGGCTACGAGCAGTACTTC. Protein product: CSARVAGYEQYF.

This sequence joins TRBV12-3 or TRBV12-4 and TRBJ2-2; TRBD2 matches at 11 bases. V gave up 5 bases and J gave up 2 bases; unmatched junction bases: 10. The CDR3 runs to 18 residues. The DNA of the CDR3 is TGTGCCAGCAGTACTGGGGGTGGGACTAGCGGAAACACCGGGGAGCTGTTTTTT. Translated, it gives CASSTGGGTSGNTGELFF.

This clonotype turned up a few times. This chain links TRBV7-8 with TRBJ1-6; no definite D call. Germline CDR1 reads SGHVS; CDR2 reads FQNEAQ. This CDR3 spans 15 amino acids. Trimming removed 0 bases from V and 6 bases from J, with 9 bases in between. CDR3 nucleotides: TGTGCCAGCAGCTTAGCTGGACGGTTTAATTCACCCCTCCACTTT. Translated: CASSLAGRFNSPLHF.

At least ten counts were recorded for this clonotype. This chain links TRBV5-6 with TRBJ2-7; D perhaps matches TRBD2 (6 bases). The V end lost 1 base, the J end lost 3 bases, and 14 bases lay between the germline ends. The CDR3 sequence is 15 residues long. Germline V gene lookup returns CDR1 SGHDT and CDR2 YYEEEE. The CDR3 reads CASSLRTNAIYEQYF. CDR3 nucleotides: TGTGCCAGCAGCTTGAGGACTAACGCTATCTACGAGCAGTACTTC. The full variable domain, completed using reference TRBV5-6 and TRBJ2-7, is DAGVTQSPTHLIKTRGQQVTLRCSPKSGHDTVSWYQQALGQGPQFIFQYYEEEERQRGNFPDRFSGHQFPNYSSELNVNALLLGDSALYLCASSLRTNAIYEQYFGPGTRLTVT.

The V gene is TRBV21-1, the J gene TRBJ2-2; the D call TRBD1 from the table was never checked on the DNA. TRBV21-1 is noted as a pseudogene. The CDR3 totals 15 residues. The DNA of the CDR3 is TGTGCCAGCGATGGATGGGACAGTAGGACCGGGGAGCTGTTTTTT. Its protein product is CASDGWDSRTGELFF.

V and J are TRBV5-1 and TRBJ2-5; tentatively, D is TRBD1 (5 bases). This CDR3 comprises 15 residues. V lost 3 bases to trimming and J lost 0 bases, with 12 bases between them. Looked up from germline, CDR1 is SGHRS and CDR2 is YFSETQ. The CDR3 nucleotides read TGCGCCAGCAGCTCACCCCGACAGTACCAAGAGACCCAGTACTTC. Translating it yields CASSSPRQYQETQYF.

This chain joins TRBV7-7 and TRBJ2-7, with 11 bases matching TRBD1. The V gene's germline CDR1 is SSHAT and CDR2 FNYEAQ (reference sequence). The CDR3 is 15 residues long. Trimming cost V 3 bases and J 3 bases; bases outside gene matches: 4. The CDR3 here is CASSFGQGAVYEQYF. The CDR3, as DNA: TGTGCCAGCAGCTTCGGACAGGGGGCGGTCTACGAGCAGTACTTC.

This clonotype was seen a handful of times. CDR3 amino acids: CASSSETTGTDTQYF. The CDR3 coding sequence is TGTGCCAGCAGTTCGGAGACCACTGGCACAGATACGCAGTATTTT. The chain joins TRBV12-3 or TRBV12-4 to TRBJ2-3; D is unresolved. The CDR3 consists of 15 residues. V shed 4 bases and J shed 1 base, with 12 bases lying between them.

CDR3 coding DNA: TGTGCCAGCAGTTACGGTGGGGGCCCCTCCTACGAGCAGTACTTC. It codes for CASSYGGGPSYEQYF. The V gene is TRBV6-5, the J gene TRBJ2-7, with D perhaps matching TRBD1 (6 bases). In germline, CDR1 is MNHEY, CDR2 SVGAGI. This CDR3 is 15 amino acids long. Trimming removed 2 bases at V and 0 bases at J, with 11 bases between.

This clonotype has just a few counts. V gene TRBV27 combines with J gene TRBJ2-7, with D maybe TRBD1 (6 bases). The length of the CDR3 is 15 residues. Looked up from germline, CDR1 is MNHEY and CDR2 is SMNVEV (reference sequence). The germline V and J ends were trimmed by 6 bases and 3 bases, with 18 bases remaining between them. The CDR3: CASRSGTRDNYEQYF. CDR3 nucleotide sequence: TGTGCCAGCAGATCTGGAACCCGGGACAACTACGAGCAGTACTTC.

This clonotype appeared a few times. This sequence joins TRBV10-1 and TRBJ2-5, with 7 bases that match TRBD2. This CDR3 spans 15 amino acids. Germline assignment: CDR1 WNHNN and CDR2 SYGVQD (reference sequence). J lost 9 bases, V lost 0 bases, and 10 bases had no gene match. The CDR3 loop reads CASSESTAGVDPQYF. The CDR3 DNA reads as TGCGCCAGCAGTGAGTCGACGGCGGGAGTAGATCCCCAGTACTTC.

This clonotype was found many times. The chain uses TRBV5-8 and TRBJ1-2; the D is unclear. The length of the CDR3 is 12 residues. V was cut by 2 bases and J by 5 bases, with 7 bases left in between. From germline, CDR1 is SGHTS and CDR2 YDEGEE. The CDR3 is CASSLTRYGYTF. In DNA, the CDR3 is TGTGCCAGCAGCTTAACCCGGTATGGCTACACCTTC.

This chain joins TRBV7-3 and TRBJ2-3; 13 positions agree with TRBD2. J lost 1 base, V lost 2 bases, and 9 bases had no gene match. Germline V gives CDR1 SGHTA, CDR2 FQGTGA. CDR3 length: 19 residues. CDR3 amino acids: CASSLVGTSGMGRTDTQYF. The CDR3 region has the DNA TGTGCCAGCAGCTTAGTAGGGACTAGCGGGATGGGACGCACAGATACGCAGTATTTT.

In its sample, this clonotype was seen a few times. The chain joins TRBV15 to TRBJ2-7, with 7 bases fitting TRBD2. The CDR3 sequence is 16 residues long. Germline trimming cut 0 bases from V and 4 bases from J; bases unmatched to any gene: 9. Germline assignment: CDR1 LNHNV and CDR2 YYDKDF (reference sequence). CDR3 amino acids: CATSREGGATLYEQYF. The CDR3 coding sequence is TGTGCCACCAGCAGAGAGGGAGGGGCGACCTTATACGAGCAGTACTTC.

This clonotype was found many times. The chain couples TRBV9 to TRBJ2-1, with D maybe TRBD2 (5 bases). V lost 3 bases and J lost 2, with 9 bases in between. The CDR3 consists of 14 residues. From germline, CDR1 is SGDLS and CDR2 YYNGEE. In nucleotides, the CDR3 is TGTGCCAGCAGCGGGGAGCGCACCTACAATGAGCAGTTCTTC. This gives the protein CASSGERTYNEQFF.

In its sample, this clonotype was seen a few times. V and J are TRBV3-1 and TRBJ2-3; weak D call: TRBD1 (5 bases). Deletions cut 4 bases from V and 7 bases from J, with 12 bases between. This CDR3 has 13 amino acids. Germline V CDR1 and CDR2: LGHDT, YNNKEL (reference sequence). The CDR3 nucleotides are TGTGCCAGCAGCCGCCTTCCAGGGAATACGCAGTATTTT. Translating gives CASSRLPGNTQYF.

CDR3 amino acids: CASSARGQGRNSPLHF. CDR3 sequence (DNA): TGTGCCAGCAGTGCCCGCGGACAGGGGAGAAATTCACCCCTCCACTTT. The gene calls are TRBV2 and TRBJ1-6; 9 nucleotides align to TRBD1. The J segment lost 7 bases and the V segment lost 4 bases, leaving 8 bases of the junction unmatched. The CDR3 sequence is 16 residues long. The germline V gene has CDR1 SNHLY and CDR2 FYNNEI.

V gene TRBV20-1 combines with J gene TRBJ2-7, with TRBD2 identical over 8 bases. The CDR3 has 15 amino acids. Germline assignment: CDR1 DFQATT and CDR2 SNEGSKA (reference sequence). Unmatched junction bases numbered 9, after V lost 1 base and J lost 4 bases. The CDR3 is CSARGFQAGGYEQYF. The CDR3 coding sequence is TGCAGTGCTAGAGGGTTTCAGGCGGGGGGATACGAGCAGTACTTC.

This CDR3 is CASSLVGRVAYEQYF. The CDR3 DNA is TGTGCCAGCAGTTTAGTGGGGAGGGTCGCCTACGAGCAGTACTTC. J is TRBJ2-7 and V is TRBV12-3 or TRBV12-4; 7 nucleotides align to TRBD2. The V and J ends lost 1 base and 2 bases, in that order; junction bases with no gene match: 5. The CDR3 consists of 15 residues.

This clonotype was found a few times. CDR3 residues: CASSSRGRRGTDTQYF. Here the CDR3 DNA reads TGTGCCAGCAGTTCCCGGGGTAGACGGGGCACAGATACGCAGTATTTT. The chain couples TRBV27 to TRBJ2-3; D possibly corresponds to TRBD2 (5 bases). The CDR3 contains 16 residues. CDR1 and CDR2 (germline): MNHEY, SMNVEV (reference sequence). V was trimmed by 4 bases and J by 1 base, leaving 15 bases between them.

This clonotype has more than one count but fewer than ten. V usage is TRBV5-1 and J usage is TRBJ2-7, with D perhaps TRBD2 (6 bases). Trimming removed 0 bases from V and 6 bases from J, with 16 bases in between. This CDR3 comprises 15 residues. CDR1 SGHRS and CDR2 YFSETQ come from the germline V gene. CDR3 sequence (DNA): TGCGCCAGCAGCTTGGTGTCGGGGCTAGCGTCCGAGCAGTACTTC. Translating it yields CASSLVSGLASEQYF.

This clonotype occurred many times. The gene calls are TRBV27 and TRBJ2-7, with 8 bases that match TRBD2. The V segment lost 0 bases and the J segment 2 bases; nucleotides outside the gene matches: 3. Germline loops: CDR1 MNHEY, CDR2 SMNVEV (reference sequence). The CDR3 runs 15 residues. In DNA form, the CDR3 reads TGTGCCAGCAGTTTATCGGCTAGCGGGCCCTACGAGCAGTACTTC. Translating gives CASSLSASGPYEQYF.

This clonotype came up many times. The rearrangement links TRBV5-1 to TRBJ1-2, with D unclear. The CDR3 spans 11 residues. The germline V gene encodes CDR1 SGHRS and CDR2 YFSETQ. Trimming left V 9 bases short and J 7 bases short, with 13 bases between. The CDR3 is CATFTEFGYTF. Written as DNA, the CDR3 is TGCGCCACTTTCACAGAGTTTGGCTACACCTTC.

This clonotype has at least ten counts. An end of the junction differs from the germline gene, which may be a read error. The rearrangement joins TRBV27 to TRBJ2-1; 8 nucleotides align to TRBD2. The CDR3 consists of 12 residues. CDR1 is MNHEY, CDR2 SMNVEV, per germline (reference sequence). CDR3 protein: CASRRSGTRELF. The CDR3, as DNA: TGTGCCAGCAGGCGCTCCGGGACTAGAGAGCTCTTC.

In nucleotides, the CDR3 is TGTGCCAGTAGATGGGGAGCAGATACGCAGTATTTT. This encodes CASRWGADTQYF. The chain has TRBV19 and TRBJ2-3, with D perhaps matching TRBD2 (5 bases). V was clipped by 6 bases and J by 4 bases, with 8 bases between them. Germline V gene sequence: CDR1 LNHDA, CDR2 SQIVND (reference sequence). This CDR3 region has 12 residues.

The chain uses TRBV5-1 and TRBJ2-1, with D possibly TRBD2 on 5 matching bases. CDR3 length equals 14 residues. In germline, CDR1 is SGHRS, CDR2 YFSETQ. Trimming shortened V by 0 bases and J by 6 bases, and 10 bases separated the two germline ends. The CDR3 region is CASSLAPGFNEQFF. CDR3 in DNA: TGCGCCAGCAGCTTGGCCCCGGGGTTCAATGAGCAGTTCTTC.